These 15 T cell receptor beta chains originate from one sample sequenced in a study of blood T cell repertoires in COVID-19. Clones were sequenced by immunoSEQ multiplex PCR, and TCRdb holds only the in-frame ones, with some missing. Altogether a few hundred thousand clones are present, roughly nine tenths being singletons, with the ten largest covering around 6.5%. Sequencing was performed on peripheral blood. Every receptor here comes from a man aged 55-75 years with acute or convalescent COVID-19.

The chain combines TRBV6-5 with TRBJ2-2; 9 bases align to TRBD2. V was pared by 4 bases and J by 8 bases, with 11 bases of the junction left unmatched. Germline assignment: CDR1 MNHEY and CDR2 SVGAGI. CDR3 length equals 16 residues. CDR3 protein: CASSFRSSGKGGELFF. CDR3 nucleotides: TGTGCCAGCAGTTTTAGGTCTAGCGGGAAGGGTGGGGAGCTGTTTTTT.

V usage is TRBV11-3 and J usage is TRBJ2-1; TRBD1 aligns across 7 bases. Germline V gene lookup returns CDR1 SGHNT and CDR2 YENEEA. CDR3 length: 15 amino acids. The ends lost 5 bases at V and 0 bases at J; junction bases unmatched: 4. This CDR3 is CASSVNRGSYNEQFF. Here the CDR3 DNA reads TGTGCCAGCAGCGTAAACAGGGGCTCCTACAATGAGCAGTTCTTC.

This chain links TRBV7-2 with TRBJ2-2; perhaps TRBD2 as D (6 bases). Germline CDR1 is SGHTA and CDR2 is FQGNSA. V shed 6 bases and J shed 9 bases, with 20 bases lying between them. The CDR3 is 15 residues long. The CDR3 nucleotides read TGTGCCAGCAGGGGGAGGAGGGGCTCAACTCGGGAGCTGTTTTTT. It specifies CASRGRRGSTRELFF.

The chain has TRBV28 and TRBJ1-4; 7 bases are a match to TRBD1. The germline gives CDR1 MDHEN, CDR2 SYDVKM. Losses at the gene ends were 4 bases for V and 15 bases for J; bases not matched to a gene: 5. This CDR3 contains 11 residues. This chain's CDR3 is CASSSGQVVFF. DNA of the CDR3: TGTGCCAGCAGTTCTGGACAGGTAGTGTTTTTT.

The chain carries TRBV25-1 and TRBJ2-2; 8 nucleotides align to TRBD1. Germline CDR1 is MGHDK and CDR2 is SYGVNS. CDR3 length: 13 amino acids. V shed 5 bases and J 7 bases; nucleotides not matched to a gene: 3. This CDR3 reads CASSPGGSGELFF. The CDR3 DNA follows: TGTGCCAGCAGTCCAGGGGGCAGCGGGGAGCTGTTTTTT.

This chain uses TRBV15 with TRBJ2-3, with 9 nucleotides matching TRBD2. Unmatched junction bases numbered 4, after V lost 0 bases and J lost 0 bases. CDR1 is LNHNV, CDR2 YYDKDF, per germline (reference sequence). The CDR3 is made up of 17 amino acids. The CDR3 protein is CATSREPSGTSTDTQYF. CDR3 bases: TGTGCCACCAGCAGAGAGCCTAGCGGGACTAGCACAGATACGCAGTATTTT.

This clone was recorded once. The chain is built from TRBV2 and TRBJ1-1; no reliable D call. Germline values: CDR1 SNHLY, CDR2 FYNNEI. The V end lost 6 bases, the J end lost 5 bases, and 10 bases lay between the germline ends. The CDR3 extends over 12 amino acids. For the CDR3, the DNA is TGTGCCAGCAGCCAGGAGGCAACTGAAGCTTTCTTT. Translating it yields CASSQEATEAFF. The variable domain in full, with the rest retrieved from reference TRBV2 and TRBJ1-1, is EPEVTQTPSHQVTQMGQEVILRCVPISNHLYFYWYRQILGQKVEFLVSFYNNEISEKSEIFDDQFSVERPDGSNFTLKIRSTKLEDSAMYFCASSQEATEAFFGQGTRLTVV.

This clone has only a few counts. The CDR3 loop reads CASSPSGRAGAFF. CDR3 nucleotide sequence: TGTGCCAGCAGTCCCTCCGGAAGGGCGGGAGCTTTCTTT. The V call is TRBV27, the J call TRBJ1-1; D call uncertain. The germline V gene encodes CDR1 MNHEY and CDR2 SMNVEV (reference sequence). This CDR3 has 13 residues. The V end was cut by 5 bases, the J end by 10 bases, with 17 bases between.

The chain has TRBV5-8 and TRBJ2-1; 9 bases match TRBD1. Germline trimming cut 6 bases from V and 3 bases from J; bases unmatched to any gene: 7. The germline V gene has CDR1 SGHTS and CDR2 YDEGEE. The CDR3 contains 15 residues. This CDR3 reads CASTKTGGVYNEQFF. The CDR3 nucleotides read TGTGCCAGCACCAAAACAGGGGGCGTCTACAATGAGCAGTTCTTC. Drawing the rest from reference TRBV5-8 and TRBJ2-1, the complete variable domain is EAGVTQSPTHLIKTRGQQATLRCSPISGHTSVYWYQQALGLGLQFLLWYDEGEERNRGNFPPRFSGRQFPNYSSELNVNALELEDSALYLCASTKTGGVYNEQFFGPGTRLTVL.

The chain carries TRBV7-3 and TRBJ2-1; D might be TRBD2 (6 bases). Trimming took 0 bases from V and 9 from J, leaving 15 bases between them. There are 15 residues in the CDR3. Germline CDR1 SGHTA, CDR2 FQGTGA. This CDR3 is CASSLTGSAGGEQFF. The CDR3 bases are TGTGCCAGCAGCTTAACAGGGAGTGCCGGGGGTGAGCAGTTCTTC. The variable domain in full, with the rest retrieved from reference TRBV7-3 and TRBJ2-1, is GAGVSQTPSNKVTEKGKYVELRCDPISGHTALYWYRQSLGQGPEFLIYFQGTGAADDSGLPNDRFFAVRPEGSVSTLKIQRTERGDSAVYLCASSLTGSAGGEQFFGPGTRLTVL.

The chain carries TRBV5-6 and TRBJ2-7; no clear D. With 4 bases removed from V and 0 bases from J, the gap between germline ends came to 17 bases. This CDR3 is 16 amino acids long. CDR1 and CDR2 from the germline V gene are SGHDT and YYEEEE. This chain's CDR3 is CASSLYLRRSSYEQYF. CDR3 DNA: TGTGCCAGCAGCCTATATCTCAGAAGGAGCTCCTACGAGCAGTACTTC.

The chain carries TRBV25-1 and TRBJ1-2, with TRBD1 matching 9 bases. This CDR3 has 13 amino acids. V was clipped by 5 bases and J by 6 bases; unmatched bases: 4. Germline CDR1 reads MGHDK; CDR2 reads SYGVNS. The chain's CDR3 is CASSFGTGNGYTF. CDR3 DNA sequence: TGTGCCAGCAGTTTTGGGACAGGGAATGGCTACACCTTC.

V gene TRBV30 combines with J gene TRBJ2-7; 7 bases are shared with TRBD1. Germline CDR1 is GTSNPN and CDR2 is SVGIG (reference sequence). The CDR3 runs to 13 residues. Trimming cost V 3 bases and J 3 bases; bases outside gene matches: 5. Written as DNA, the CDR3 is TGTGCCTGGAGCTGGGGACAGTACTACGAGCAGTACTTC. As protein: CAWSWGQYYEQYF.

This sequence joins TRBV6-5 and TRBJ2-7; no clear D. Trimming shortened V by 0 bases and J by 5 bases, and 14 bases separated the two germline ends. Germline loops: CDR1 MNHEY, CDR2 SVGAGI. This CDR3 comprises 15 residues. The CDR3 DNA follows: TGTGCCAGCAGTTACTCGCGGCGGCAGCCCAACGAGCAGTACTTC. This encodes CASSYSRRQPNEQYF.

The chain employs TRBV5-5 and TRBJ2-7; D gene uncertain. Germline values: CDR1 SGHKS, CDR2 YYEKEE (reference sequence). Between the trimmed V and J ends, which lost 1 base and 2 bases, there was a span of 10 bases. This CDR3 comprises 14 residues. Here the CDR3 reads CASSLRSGAYEQYF. The CDR3 DNA reads as TGTGCCAGCAGCTTGCGTTCTGGAGCCTACGAGCAGTACTTC.